One sample yielded the 24 T cell receptor beta chains listed below, sequenced in a study of radiotherapy plus CTLA-4 blockade in lung cancer. Clones were sequenced by immunoSEQ multiplex PCR, and TCRdb holds only the in-frame ones, with some missing. The data contain approximately 80,000 clones, approximately 80% of them singletons. The starting material was peripheral blood, obtained from a patient treated with radiotherapy plus ipilimumab. The receptors shown here come from a human donor with non-small cell lung cancer who had stable disease on radiotherapy plus ipilimumab.

The gene calls are TRBV5-6 and TRBJ2-1, with 9 bases matching TRBD2. V lost 0 bases, J lost 6 bases, and 4 bases stayed unmatched. Germline loops: CDR1 SGHDT, CDR2 YYEEEE. The CDR3 loop spans 15 amino acids. Written as DNA, the CDR3 is TGTGCCAGCAGCTTGGAAGCGGGGGGTGTCAATGAGCAGTTCTTC. Protein sequence: CASSLEAGGVNEQFF.

The chain has TRBV11-1 and TRBJ2-7, with 10 bases lining up with TRBD1. The junction had 10 bases not matched to a gene; V was cut back by 5 bases and J by 6 bases. The CDR3 length is 15 residues. CDR1 and CDR2 from the germline V gene are SGHAT and FQDESV (reference sequence). CDR3 nucleotide sequence: TGTGCCAGCAGCCCCGCCGGGACAGGGGCCTCCGAGCAGTACTTC. Protein: CASSPAGTGASEQYF.

The chain couples TRBV28 to TRBJ1-2; D is ambiguous. The germline CDR1 and CDR2 sequences are MDHEN and SYDVKM. The CDR3 totals 15 residues. The V end lost 3 bases, the J end lost 5 bases, and 16 bases lay between the germline ends. The CDR3 reads CASSFPAGLGYGYTF. CDR3 coding DNA: TGTGCCAGCAGTTTTCCCGCAGGCCTTGGGTATGGCTACACCTTC.

This sequence joins TRBV11-2 and TRBJ1-4, with a weak D call TRBD1 (6 bases). This CDR3 region has 15 residues. CDR1 is SGHAT, CDR2 FQNNGV, per germline. V was cut by 7 bases and J by 4 bases, with 16 bases left in between. CDR3 nucleotide sequence: TGTGCCAGCACCCGCTCAGGGGCGTTTAATGAAAAACTGTTTTTT. This translates into CASTRSGAFNEKLFF.

The chain is built from TRBV7-6 and TRBJ2-7, with D tentatively TRBD1 (5 bases). Germline V gives CDR1 SGHVS, CDR2 FNYEAQ. The CDR3 runs to 14 residues. The V gene lost 1 base and the J gene lost 0 bases, with 7 bases spanning the gap. The DNA of the CDR3 is TGTGCCAGCAGCTTAGGTGACAGCTCCTACGAGCAGTACTTC. Translated, it gives CASSLGDSSYEQYF.

The J gene is TRBJ1-2, the V gene TRBV7-3; D unclear. V lost 1 base to trimming and J lost 6 bases, with 21 bases between them. This CDR3 has 17 amino acids. Germline V lookup: CDR1 SGHTA, CDR2 FQGTGA. The DNA for the CDR3 is TGTGCCAGCAGCTTAAGCCGCGTTGGAAAAAAATTCGATGGCTACACCTTC. It specifies CASSLSRVGKKFDGYTF.

This chain connects TRBV11-2 to TRBJ2-7, with a possible D match to TRBD2 (7 bases). Germline lookup yields CDR1 SGHAT and CDR2 FQNNGV. CDR3 size: 14 residues. The germline V and J ends were trimmed by 6 bases and 6 bases, with 18 bases remaining between them. This CDR3 is CASSTIPGGGEQYF. DNA of the CDR3: TGTGCCAGCAGTACAATCCCGGGGGGCGGCGAGCAGTACTTC.

The rearrangement links TRBV11-3 to TRBJ2-2, with a weak D call TRBD2 (5 bases). Germline V CDR1 and CDR2: SGHNT, YENEEA. Trimming took 5 bases from V and 6 from J, leaving 16 bases between them. The CDR3 sequence is 15 residues long. The CDR3 DNA sequence: TGTGCCAGCAGCGGGAGTGGCATTTTCGCCGGGGAGCTGTTTTTT. As protein: CASSGSGIFAGELFF.

The chain combines TRBV11-1 with TRBJ1-1, with 7 bases matching TRBD1. Unmatched junction bases numbered 6, after V lost 1 base and J lost 10 bases. Germline CDR1 reads SGHAT; CDR2 reads FQDESV (reference sequence). The CDR3 spans 13 residues. The CDR3 reads CASSLVGGGGAFF. In DNA form, the CDR3 reads TGTGCCAGCAGCTTAGTAGGGGGCGGAGGAGCTTTCTTT.

The V call is TRBV7-8, the J call TRBJ1-1; D is unresolved. V was shortened by 1 base and J by 0 bases, with 9 bases between the two germline ends. This CDR3 has 15 amino acids. In germline, CDR1 is SGHVS, CDR2 FQNEAQ. The chain's CDR3 is CASSLGGDMNTEAFF. As DNA, the CDR3 is TGTGCCAGCAGCTTAGGTGGAGACATGAACACTGAAGCTTTCTTT. Full variable domain (missing parts from reference TRBV7-8 and TRBJ1-1): GAGVSQSPRYKVAKRGQDVALRCDPISGHVSLFWYQQALGQGPEFLTYFQNEAQLDKSGLPSDRFFAERPEGSVSTLKIQRTQQEDSAVYLCASSLGGDMNTEAFFGQGTRLTVV.

V usage is TRBV6-5 and J usage is TRBJ1-5; a possible D gene is TRBD1 (6 bases). Deletions cut 6 bases from V and 4 bases from J, with 16 bases between. Germline lookup yields CDR1 MNHEY and CDR2 SVGAGI. The CDR3 covers 15 residues. As DNA, the CDR3 is TGTGCCAGCAGGGGGGCGGGCCTGCCGAATCAGCCCCAGCATTTT. This sequence encodes CASRGAGLPNQPQHF.

V gene TRBV30 combines with J gene TRBJ1-1, with a tentative D call TRBD1 (5 bases). Looked up from germline, CDR1 is GTSNPN and CDR2 is SVGIG (reference sequence). Trimming removed 0 bases at V and 3 bases at J, with 8 bases between. The CDR3 runs 13 residues. The CDR3 DNA is TGTGCCTGGAGTGTACGGGGGGACACTGAAGCTTTCTTT. Protein: CAWSVRGDTEAFF.

This clone has just one count. The chain links TRBV5-5 to TRBJ2-7; weak D call: TRBD2 (5 bases). Germline CDR1 is SGHKS and CDR2 is YYEKEE (reference sequence). Between the trimmed V and J ends, which lost 5 bases and 3 bases, there was a span of 18 bases. This CDR3 is built from 15 residues. In DNA form, the CDR3 reads TGTGCCAGCAGGTTAAGACCCAACGGGGACTACGAGCAGTACTTC. It codes for CASRLRPNGDYEQYF.

This chain connects TRBV5-4 to TRBJ2-5; TRBD2 aligns across 11 bases. The CDR3 spans 15 residues. J gave up 5 bases and V 2 bases, and 5 bases lay outside the gene matches. Germline V gene sequence: CDR1 SGHNT, CDR2 YYREEE (reference sequence). The CDR3 DNA is TGTGCCAGCAGCTTTATAGCGGGGGGGTGGGAGACCCAGTACTTC. Its translation is CASSFIAGGWETQYF.

The J gene is TRBJ1-6, the V gene TRBV2; tentative D call: TRBD1 (6 bases). Trimming left V 6 bases short and J 3 bases short, with 9 bases between. Per germline, CDR1 SNHLY and CDR2 FYNNEI. The CDR3 is 14 amino acids. The CDR3 DNA reads TGTGCCAGCAGGTACAGGGACTATAATTCACCCCTCCACTTT. Translated: CASRYRDYNSPLHF.

The V gene is TRBV25-1, the J gene TRBJ1-4, with 9 bases identical to TRBD1. The CDR3 totals 18 residues. Trimming cost V 4 bases and J 4 bases; bases outside gene matches: 13. Germline CDR1 MGHDK, CDR2 SYGVNS. CDR3 nucleotides: TGTGCCAGCAGTGGGGGGTACAGGGGGCGCGAGGTTAATGAAAAACTGTTTTTT. This sequence encodes CASSGGYRGREVNEKLFF.

For the CDR3, the DNA is TGCAGCGTCGAGTCCCCTGGACAGGGGTCGAGAGGGACTGAAGCTTTCTTT. The encoded protein is CSVESPGQGSRGTEAFF. V gene TRBV29-1 combines with J gene TRBJ1-1; the match to TRBD1 covers 9 bases. The CDR3 totals 17 residues. Germline V gene lookup returns CDR1 SQVTM and CDR2 ANQGSEA. V shed 6 bases and J 5 bases; nucleotides not matched to a gene: 19.

This chain links TRBV7-2 with TRBJ2-1; 8 bases map to TRBD2. With 0 bases clipped from V and 12 bases from J, the junction kept 10 bases outside the gene matches. Germline V gives CDR1 SGHTA, CDR2 FQGNSA. The CDR3 covers 15 residues. CDR3: CASSLAGSGSRWQFF. The DNA of the CDR3 is TGTGCCAGCAGCTTAGCCGGGAGCGGGAGCAGGTGGCAGTTCTTC. Looking up the rest from reference TRBV7-2 and TRBJ2-1 gives the full variable domain: GAGVSQSPSNKVTEKGKDVELRCDPISGHTALYWYRQSLGQGLEFLIYFQGNSAPDKSGLPSDRFSAERTGGSVSTLTIQRTQQEDSAVYLCASSLAGSGSRWQFFGPGTRLTVL.

This sequence joins TRBV5-4 and TRBJ2-3; 8 bases map to TRBD2. Germline trimming cut 6 bases from V and 4 bases from J; bases unmatched to any gene: 13. This CDR3 has 16 residues. Per the germline V gene, CDR1 is SGHNT and CDR2 is YYREEE (reference sequence). The CDR3 protein is CASIRRNGGGPDTQYF. The CDR3 DNA reads TGTGCCAGCATAAGGCGTAACGGGGGGGGCCCAGATACGCAGTATTTT.

V and J are TRBV2 and TRBJ1-4; 11 bases are a match to TRBD1. J gave up 6 bases and V 11 bases, and 2 bases lay outside the gene matches. The V gene's germline CDR1 is SNHLY and CDR2 FYNNEI. CDR3 length: 12 amino acids. The CDR3 nucleotides are TGTGCCGGACAGGGGGCTGATGAAAAACTGTTTTTT. It encodes CAGQGADEKLFF.

The chain employs TRBV6-1 and TRBJ1-6; D ambiguous. Germline loops: CDR1 MNHNS, CDR2 SASEGT. Deletions cut 6 bases from V and 3 bases from J, with 12 bases between. CDR3 length: 15 amino acids. The CDR3 spells CASSLQEGYNSPLHF. The CDR3 DNA reads as TGTGCCAGCAGCCTCCAAGAAGGCTATAATTCACCCCTCCACTTT.

V and J are TRBV4-1 and TRBJ2-5; a possible D gene is TRBD1 (6 bases). CDR1 MGHRA and CDR2 YSYEKL come from the germline V gene. Trimming removed 3 bases from V and 1 base from J, with 15 bases in between. CDR3 length: 16 amino acids. The chain's CDR3 is CASSHPGTPSQETQYF. CDR3 nucleotides: TGCGCCAGCAGCCATCCCGGGACACCTTCCCAAGAGACCCAGTACTTC.

The rearrangement links TRBV9 to TRBJ2-5; D is perhaps TRBD1 (5 bases). The J call may be wrong; the DNA end is better matched by TRBJ2-7. Germline V gene sequence: CDR1 SGDLS, CDR2 YYNGEE. The CDR3 length is 15 residues. CDR3 region: CASSGSQEPFYEQYF. CDR3 sequence (DNA): TGTGCCAGCAGCGGTTCACAGGAACCCTTTTACGAGCAGTACTTC.

This chain connects TRBV6-6 to TRBJ1-1; D call uncertain. The V end was cut by 5 bases, the J end by 0 bases, with 7 bases between. This CDR3 has 13 amino acids. The germline V gene has CDR1 MNHNY and CDR2 SVGAGI (reference sequence). The CDR3 sequence: CASSLELNTEAFF. CDR3 nucleotide sequence: TGTGCCAGCAGTCTGGAACTGAACACTGAAGCTTTCTTT.